A single sample is the source of the 21 T cell receptor beta chains below, sequenced in a study of T-cell memory formation after mild COVID-19. TCRdb re-called the 5' RACE reads through MiXCR, storing one row per CDR3 protein. This sample has approximately 430,000 distinct CDR3 sequences, with less than 25% found just once. Sequencing was carried out using PBMCs or a T cell subset sorted from them (not recorded which). All receptors derive from an adult woman who had mild COVID-19 (a few samples of this study predate the infection). Cell type and time point are not known.

This clonotype was seen only a few times. The chain joins TRBV12-3 or TRBV12-4 to TRBJ1-2, with D possibly TRBD1 on 5 matching bases. This CDR3 spans 15 amino acids. V lost 3 bases and J lost 3, with 14 bases in between. The CDR3 sequence is CASSFGTGGYYGYTF. The CDR3 nucleotides are TGTGCCAGCAGTTTTGGGACGGGGGGATACTATGGCTACACCTTC.

This chain links TRBV12-3 or TRBV12-4 with TRBJ2-5; D might be TRBD1 (6 bases). The CDR3 length is 13 residues. Trimming removed 5 bases at V and 4 bases at J, with 11 bases between. CDR3 in DNA: TGTGCCAGCAGTACGGACAGTCGAGAGACCCAGTACTTC. Amino acids: CASSTDSRETQYF.

This clonotype was counted a few times. The V and J genes are TRBV5-4 and TRBJ2-5, with D tentatively TRBD2 (5 bases). The CDR3 extends over 14 amino acids. The germline V gene encodes CDR1 SGHNT and CDR2 YYREEE (reference sequence). V dropped 5 bases and J dropped 5 bases, with 16 bases sitting between them. CDR3 sequence: CASSDRRAGETQYF. The CDR3, as DNA: TGTGCCAGCAGTGATCGGCGGGCCGGGGAGACCCAGTACTTC.

With respect to this clonotype: An end of the junction differs from the germline gene, which may be a read error. The chain couples TRBV7-9 to TRBJ1-4, with a tentative D call TRBD1 (5 bases). This CDR3 region has 13 residues. Germline CDR1 and CDR2: SEHNR and FQNEAQ (reference sequence). The CDR3 nucleotides read TGTGCCATCAGCTCGGGGGTTAATGAAAAACTGTTTTTT. This encodes CAISSGVNEKLFF.

J is TRBJ1-6 and V is TRBV15, with 7 bases lining up with TRBD1. Germline V gene sequence: CDR1 LNHNV, CDR2 YYDKDF (reference sequence). Trimming took 5 bases from V and 7 from J; bases not matched to a gene: 8. The CDR3 runs to 15 residues. The CDR3 reads CATSDRQGLNSPLHF. The CDR3 coding sequence is TGTGCCACCAGCGACAGACAGGGACTAAATTCACCCCTCCACTTT.

This clonotype was seen a few times. V usage is TRBV6-5 and J usage is TRBJ1-1; D is unclear. The CDR3 runs 15 residues. CDR1 is MNHEY and CDR2 is SVGAGI in the germline V gene. V lost 6 bases to trimming and J lost 1 base, with 15 bases between them. The CDR3 sequence: CASRARPTTNTEAFF. The CDR3 region has the DNA TGTGCCAGCAGGGCCCGACCTACCACGAACACTGAAGCTTTCTTT.

This clonotype was seen only a few times. The chain joins TRBV9 to TRBJ2-7; 9 bases are shared with TRBD1. The CDR3 is made up of 16 amino acids. In germline, CDR1 is SGDLS, CDR2 YYNGEE. Losses at the gene ends were 1 base for V and 6 bases for J; bases not matched to a gene: 11. The CDR3 loop reads CASSVSSPSGQGEQYF. CDR3 nucleotide sequence: TGTGCCAGCAGCGTAAGTTCTCCCTCGGGACAGGGCGAGCAGTACTTC.

J is TRBJ1-5 and V is TRBV3-1; possible D gene TRBD1, 5 bases. Germline CDR1 reads LGHDT; CDR2 reads YNNKEL (reference sequence). V lost 5 bases and J lost 6, with 8 bases in between. This CDR3 has 12 amino acids. CDR3 DNA: TGTGCCAGCAGCAGGAGGGGTCAGCCCCAGCATTTT. It translates to CASSRRGQPQHF.

This clonotype was detected only once. V gene TRBV30 combines with J gene TRBJ1-2; D is possibly TRBD1 (5 bases). The CDR3 runs to 13 residues. Trimming shortened V by 2 bases and J by 6 bases, and 13 bases separated the two germline ends. Per germline, CDR1 GTSNPN and CDR2 SVGIG (reference sequence). Here the CDR3 reads CAWSSRGLDGYTF. The CDR3 bases are TGTGCCTGGAGTTCTAGGGGTTTAGATGGCTACACCTTC.

The chain has TRBV7-6 and TRBJ2-7; the match to TRBD2 covers 8 bases. V lost 4 bases, J lost 2 bases, and 13 bases stayed unmatched. The CDR3 is made up of 17 amino acids. Germline CDR1 reads SGHVS; CDR2 reads FNYEAQ. The CDR3 spells CASSSARLASLTYEQYF. DNA for the CDR3: TGTGCCAGCAGCTCCGCCCGACTAGCGTCTTTGACCTACGAGCAGTACTTC.

This clonotype has just a few counts. This rearrangement joins TRBV29-1 to TRBJ1-2; the D is unclear. Germline CDR1 SQVTM, CDR2 ANQGSEA. The CDR3 is 13 amino acids. Trimming removed 4 bases from V and 7 bases from J, with 16 bases in between. CDR3: CSVVKMGHSGYTF. The CDR3 region has the DNA TGCAGCGTTGTTAAGATGGGTCACTCTGGCTACACCTTC. Based on the CDR3 plus reference TRBV29-1 and TRBJ1-2, the full variable domain is SAVISQKPSRDICQRGTSLTIQCQVDSQVTMMFWYRQQPGQSLTLIATANQGSEATYESGFVIDKFPISRPNLTFSTLTVSNMSPEDSSIYLCSVVKMGHSGYTFGSGTRLTVV.

This chain connects TRBV5-1 to TRBJ2-7, with 8 bases fitting TRBD1. V lost 1 base and J lost 0; bases outside the gene matches: 6. Germline V gene lookup returns CDR1 SGHRS and CDR2 YFSETQ. The CDR3 extends over 16 amino acids. DNA of the CDR3: TGCGCCAGCAGCTTGTCCCGGGACAGGCGCTCCTACGAGCAGTACTTC. Translated: CASSLSRDRRSYEQYF.

Ten or more counts support this clonotype. The chain joins TRBV20-1 to TRBJ2-5; no firm D call. There are 14 residues in the CDR3. In germline, CDR1 is DFQATT, CDR2 SNEGSKA (reference sequence). Trimming removed 3 bases at V and 5 bases at J, with 16 bases between. The CDR3 loop reads CSASSPILTETQYF. Written as DNA, the CDR3 is TGCAGTGCTAGTTCTCCTATACTTACGGAGACCCAGTACTTC.

The chain is built from TRBV7-8 and TRBJ2-1; 12 bases match TRBD2. The germline V gene has CDR1 SGHVS and CDR2 FQNEAQ. Unmatched junction bases numbered 8, after V lost 10 bases and J lost 10 bases. The CDR3 spans 13 residues. The CDR3 DNA reads as TGTGCCACCAGACTAGCGGGAGTGGGCGAGCAGTTCTTC. Protein product: CATRLAGVGEQFF. Based on the CDR3 plus reference TRBV7-8 and TRBJ2-1, the full variable domain is GAGVSQSPRYKVAKRGQDVALRCDPISGHVSLFWYQQALGQGPEFLTYFQNEAQLDKSGLPSDRFFAERPEGSVSTLKIQRTQQEDSAVYLCATRLAGVGEQFFGPGTRLTVL.

V usage is TRBV6-6 and J usage is TRBJ1-5; possibly TRBD1 for D (6 bases). Per germline, CDR1 MNHNY and CDR2 SVGAGI (reference sequence). This CDR3 comprises 15 residues. V lost 5 bases and J 3 bases, leaving 14 bases between the germline ends. The CDR3 region is CASSTNRDNNQPQHF. CDR3 bases: TGTGCCAGCAGTACAAACCGGGACAACAATCAGCCCCAGCATTTT.

Here the CDR3 DNA reads TGCAGTGCCGATCCGGGACAGGGGATTTGGAATGGCTACACCTTC. Protein sequence: CSADPGQGIWNGYTF. The chain carries TRBV20-1 and TRBJ1-2, with TRBD1 identical over 10 bases. The CDR3 runs 15 residues. Trimming took 6 bases from V and 6 from J; bases not matched to a gene: 13. Germline values: CDR1 DFQATT, CDR2 SNEGSKA (reference sequence).

This clonotype showed up just a few times. The chain combines TRBV20-1 with TRBJ2-5, with a weak D call TRBD1 (6 bases). The CDR3 is made up of 18 amino acids. CDR1 and CDR2 (germline): DFQATT, SNEGSKA (reference sequence). The ends were cut back, 2 bases at V and 1 base at J, with 23 bases in the middle. The CDR3 sequence is CSARISGTRVFLQETQYF. The CDR3 coding sequence is TGCAGTGCTAGAATTTCCGGGACAAGGGTATTCCTCCAAGAGACCCAGTACTTC.

The J gene is TRBJ2-3, the V gene TRBV20-1; 8 bases map to TRBD2. The CDR3 runs 16 residues. Per germline, CDR1 DFQATT and CDR2 SNEGSKA (reference sequence). V lost 0 bases to trimming and J lost 2 bases; unmatched junction nucleotides: 7. In nucleotides, the CDR3 is TGCAGTGCTAGAGATCGGGGGGGGGTAAACACAGATACGCAGTATTTT. It specifies CSARDRGGVNTDTQYF.

This sequence joins TRBV5-1 and TRBJ1-1; D remains ambiguous. Trimming stripped 3 bases from V and 1 base from J, with 10 bases between. Germline V lookup: CDR1 SGHRS, CDR2 YFSETQ. This CDR3 spans 14 amino acids. The CDR3 coding sequence is TGCGCCAGCAGCTCGGAGTCGGAGAACACTGAAGCTTTCTTT. The encoded protein is CASSSESENTEAFF. Complete variable domain (other parts from reference TRBV5-1 and TRBJ1-1): KAGVTQTPRYLIKTRGQQVTLSCSPISGHRSVSWYQQTPGQGLQFLFEYFSETQRNKGNFPGRFSGRQFSNSRSEMNVSTLELGDSALYLCASSSESENTEAFFGQGTRLTVV.

This clonotype appeared many times. The rearrangement links TRBV9 to TRBJ2-7; TRBD2 is a possible D gene (7 bases). The germline V gene encodes CDR1 SGDLS and CDR2 YYNGEE. V was cut by 1 base and J by 3 bases, with 11 bases left in between. CDR3 length: 14 amino acids. CDR3 loop: CASSVSGGSYEQYF. CDR3 sequence (DNA): TGTGCCAGCAGCGTATCGGGGGGCAGCTACGAGCAGTACTTC.

This chain links TRBV7-9 with TRBJ2-1; D perhaps matches TRBD2 (7 bases). This CDR3 spans 14 amino acids. From germline, CDR1 is SEHNR and CDR2 FQNEAQ (reference sequence). Trimming pared 0 bases from V and 9 bases from J, leaving 12 bases between. The CDR3 loop reads CASSLAGGGSEQFF. The CDR3 bases are TGTGCCAGCAGCTTAGCAGGGGGAGGGAGTGAGCAGTTCTTC.